This T cell receptor beta chain was sequenced for a study of CD8+CD57+ T cells in acquired aplastic anemia. Across the study: Quantities of DNA derived from sorted CD4+ and CD8+ cells averaged approximately 3 ug.

Germline V lookup: CDR1 ENHRY, CDR2 SYGVKD. CDR3 size: 16 residues. The TCR beta profiling, which covered VDJ combination and CDR3 sequence, was carried out using genomic DNA as the template. One entry per CDR3 protein, called by TCRdb with MiXCR from the reads. Among some 170,000 distinct CDR3 sequences listed, 47% were seen once. By flow cytometry, patients selected for sequencing had shown an expansion of CD8+CD57+ cells. This clonotype was seen once. A junction end diverges from the germline sequence, so it may reflect a read error. The chain links TRBV10-3 to TRBJ1-5, with D possibly TRBD1 on 5 matching bases. Sequenced sample: sorted CD4+, CD8+, or CD8+CD57+ T cells (not recorded which) from PBMCs. This sequence originates from a human donor with aplastic anemia. The CDR3 nucleotides read TGTGCCAGCAGTTACTCGAGGGCAGGGAGCAATCAGCCCCAGCATTTT. Its protein product is CASSYSRAGSNQPQHF.